This T cell receptor beta chain is drawn from a study of blood T cell repertoires in COVID-19 (dated by TCRdb to 2020 to 2021). General notes on the study: Samples from collaborators originated in the United States, Italy and Spain and spanned both the acute and convalescent phases of COVID-19. The material from the prospective study consisted of cDNA or gDNA derived from T cells, B-cell-depleted T cells, or PBMCs. Deeply sampled blood TCRbeta repertoires from subjects exposed to, actively infected with, or recovered from COVID-19 were included in the dataset. The repertoires were released in a freely available public database meant as a resource for research on the immune response to SARS-CoV-2. Samples were obtained from the ongoing ImmuneRACE study (first 160 participants) and from 1,000 to 1,500 subjects provided by 6 global collaborators. The sample metadata nearly always contained a de-identified subject ID, COVID-19 status, age in years and sex. HLA class I and class II types, where available, came from metadata supplied by the sample provider rather than from assay-based typing.

The immunoSEQ Assay, a bias-controlled multiplex PCR, was used to amplify TCRbeta CDR3 regions from genomic DNA. Per the source publication's procedure: The number of nucleated cells in each sample was estimated by amplification of reference gene primers within the assay. To quantify the absolute abundance of each unique TCRbeta CDR3 rearrangement, sequence reads were collapsed and filtered. For each sample, productive Simpson clonality was calculated as the square root of Simpson's diversity index across productive rearrangements. TCRdb's version of the immuneACCESS table is confined to in-frame rearrangements and falls short of the full clone set. An unresolved V gene accounts for under half of the shortfall where checked; the remainder is of unknown origin. V, J and clone size were drawn from that table, and D and trimming were deduced from the DNA. For this sample there are about 260,000 clones; over 70% appear just once. The ten largest clones capture 2.5% to 3.5% of the sample.

The investigation overall reported the following: The amount of clinical and demographic metadata varied by source and participant and was provided uncurated.

In the prospective study, participants were about 18 to 100 years old, resided in 24 geographic areas of the United States, and were enrolled through a virtual design. Cohort assignment in the prospective study relied on participant-reported clinical history from a screening survey and a study questionnaire. Exposed participants had been in contact, within 2 weeks of entering the study, with a person who had a PCR-confirmed or clinician-diagnosed case of COVID-19. In the prospective study, whole blood, serum and a nasopharyngeal or oropharyngeal swab were collected from each participant by mobile phlebotomists. Prospective study participants could optionally give additional blood draws and questionnaires over an approximately 2-month period. Before DNA extraction, blood samples from the prospective study were shipped at room temperature or frozen. Including the terminal cysteine and phenylalanine, the CDR3 comprises 18 residues. Only the CDR3 part of the read is kept: 54 bases, read in frame from the first base. The germline V and J ends show losses of 5 bases and 3 bases respectively, and no gene match explains 12 bases of the junction. Sequences MGHRA (CDR1) and YSYEKL (CDR2) are obtained from the germline V gene.

About this clone itself: The antigen this receptor binds is unknown. Base-call qualities are not available, and no considerably larger clone is one nucleotide away.

This receptor was taken from a woman in her thirties or forties who had been exposed to COVID-19. Specimen: PBMCs or T cells enriched from blood (not recorded which). Here the chain combines TRBV4-1 and TRBJ2-6, with 8 bases in between that match TRBD1. For the CDR3, the sequence is CASSKGQGPVSGANVLTF. The DNA is TGCGCCAGCAGCAAAGGACAGGGCCCGGTAAGTGGGGCCAACGTCCTGACTTTC.